The present TCR beta chain was sequenced within a study of blood T cell repertoires in COVID-19. About the research overall: Whether acute or convalescent, the COVID-19 samples came from the United States, Italy and Spain.

This CDR3 contains 11 residues. The germline V and J ends were trimmed by 2 bases and 12 bases, with 11 bases remaining between them. Germline assignment: CDR1 MNHEY and CDR2 SVGAGI. In the study's own analysis: Using reference gene primer amplification, nucleated cell counts were estimated. Sequenced by immunoSEQ multiplex PCR; TCRdb stores in-frame clones only, minus some. That table furnishes V, J and clone size, whereas the DNA furnished D and trimming. The table has roughly 70,000 clones, around 82% seen once. The chain carries TRBV6-5 and TRBJ2-7; no clear D. The receptor's source is a human donor in a cohort sampled during active COVID-19. Sample: peripheral blood. The CDR3 nucleotides are TGTGCCAGCAGTTACGGGCAGTTGTGGTACTTC. Amino acids: CASSYGQLWYF.